This T cell receptor (beta chain) was sequenced in a study of CD8+CD57+ T cells in acquired aplastic anemia (dated by TCRdb to 2016 to 2018). The study in broad terms: Extracted DNA from sorted CD4+ and CD8+ cells averaged approximately 3 ug, ranging from about 0.2 to 30 ug. Healthy donor samples averaged approximately 9.8 million reads for CD4+ and around 12 million for CD8+ cells. General study outcomes and caveats: About 30 CD8+ CDR3 sequences were found to be shared between patients and controls, but these sequences appeared to be highly expressed in patients and within the immunodominant clones of the patients. Patients and healthy controls showed no significant difference in CD8+ Simpson's diversity (P=0.060).

From V the trimming removes 7 bases and from J it removes 1 base, while the gene matches leave 12 bases of the junction unaccounted for. Reading from cysteine to phenylalanine, the CDR3 counts 17 amino acids. Only CDR3 DNA remains: 51 bases, in frame from the first base. The CDR1 and CDR2 encoded by the germline V gene are SGDLS and YYNGEE. Genomic DNA was used as template for profiling of TCR beta VDJ combinations and CDR3 sequences. TCR repertoire sequencing was run on an Illumina HiSeq 2000. The published analysis was carried out like this. Repertoire assessment relied on Simpson's diversity index, CDR3 size and DJ length profiles, and TRBV/TRBJ rearrangement plots. Whichever DNA sequence was most abundant in the deep sequencing data was defined as the immunodominant clone. CDR3 amino acid sequences were checked for sharing between subjects and were compared against published repertoires and the VDJdb database. The public reads were reprocessed in TCRdb via fastp at Q25 and MiXCR, keeping in-frame beta chains. Rows with a matching CDR3 protein are joined into one entry that keeps the most common DNA and genes. The V and J calls follow TCRdb's processing rather than the paper's. This sample holds about 210,000 distinct CDR3 sequences; 61% were observed only once. The top ten constitute 29% of the sample.

In regard to this clonotype: The antigen it recognizes is unknown. There are no base qualities to consult, and no much larger clone falls within one base.

In this study, sorted CD4+ and CD8+ T cells from the blood of healthy subjects and of severe aplastic anemia patients had their TCR repertoires deep-sequenced. Ficoll-Paque density gradient centrifugation was used to isolate peripheral blood mononuclear cells. Before DNA extraction, CD4+ and CD8+ T cells were sorted by FACS or by magnetic beads. Sequencing was performed on sorted CD4+, CD8+, or CD8+CD57+ T cells (not recorded which) from PBMCs. The clonotype was recovered from a human donor in good health. The sequence links TRBV9 to TRBJ2-3; 10 nucleotides in the junction match TRBD2. CDR3 loop: CASRADGAGGGTDTQYF. The DNA sequence follows: TGTGCCAGCCGCGCAGACGGAGCGGGAGGGGGCACAGATACGCAGTATTTT.